This T cell receptor beta chain emerged from a study of cytomegalovirus exposure and HLA in healthy donors. The donors comprised healthy bone marrow donors. Study-level findings and limits: Among CMV-associated TCR beta chains, most appeared HLA-restricted in a later analysis. Association with HLA alleles at 0.05 false discovery rate was found for roughly 17,000 TCR beta sequences in a later analysis.

Germline lookup yields CDR1 SNHLY and CDR2 FYNNEI. The CDR3 length is 15 residues. The J segment lost 8 bases and the V segment lost 6 bases, leaving 11 bases of the junction unmatched. With 60 Vbeta and 13 Jbeta primers, the PCR was carried out. Clones were read by immunoSEQ multiplex PCR, and TCRdb kept only the in-frame ones, dropping some. Seen here are 170,000 or so clones, around 83% observed once, and the top ten hold 5% to 7.5%. Notes on this clone: The antigen is undetermined.

The chain couples TRBV2 to TRBJ1-2; 11 nucleotides agree with TRBD1. The receptor was isolated from a man aged 45-60 years in good health and CMV-seropositive. The specimen was PBMCs. The CDR3 sequence: CASRPDWTGGAGYTF. The CDR3 region has the DNA TGTGCCAGCAGACCCGATTGGACAGGGGGCGCGGGCTACACCTTC. Filled out from reference TRBV2 and TRBJ1-2, the complete variable domain reads EPEVTQTPSHQVTQMGQEVILRCVPISNHLYFYWYRQILGQKVEFLVSFYNNEISEKSEIFDDQFSVERPDGSNFTLKIRSTKLEDSAMYFCASRPDWTGGAGYTFGSGTRLTVV.